The entry below describes one T cell receptor (beta chain). This specimen belongs to a study of blood T cell repertoires in COVID-19. The V gene lost 6 bases and the J gene lost 9 bases, with 18 bases spanning the gap. This CDR3 has 13 residues. Recruitment covered about 25 US areas and drew participants whose ages spanned roughly 18 to 89 years. Authors' processing steps: The assay estimated nucleated cells by amplifying reference gene primers. The data were produced by immunoSEQ multiplex PCR, yet TCRdb's version contains in-frame clones alone and is incomplete. That table gives V, J and clone size, and the DNA gave D and trimming. The sample holds about 220,000 clones, around 82% seen once.

This TCR was sampled from a woman aged 45-65 years who had been exposed to COVID-19. The rearrangement uses TRBV12-3 or TRBV12-4 and TRBJ2-7, with D possibly TRBD2 on 6 matching bases. Source material: PBMCs or T cells enriched from blood (not recorded which). CDR3 sequence: CASSWTSGGVQYF. The CDR3 coding sequence is TGTGCCAGCAGCTGGACCTCTGGCGGGGTGCAGTACTTC.